This is a list of T cell receptor beta chains from one sample in a study of shared clonotypes between healthy human individuals. The repertoire was sequenced with immunoSEQ multiplex PCR; TCRdb's copy has only in-frame clones and lacks some. Among 2,500,000 or so clones listed, more than 80% were seen once. The specimen was naive CD4+ T cells sorted from blood. The receptors stem from a man younger than 35 in good health. CDR3s include the opening cysteine and the closing phenylalanine or tryptophan. D genes are given only for firm matches. The size field is filled for only some rows; it gives once, few, many or a size class.

CDR3	DNA	V	D	J	size
CASSQQRTDTQYF	TGCGCCAGCAGCCAACAGAGAACAGATACGCAGTATTTT	TRBV4-1	NA	TRBJ2-3	NA
CASSLSGPGRSAGELFF	TGCGCCAGCAGCCTTTCGGGTCCCGGGAGGAGCGCCGGGGAGCTGTTTTTT	TRBV5-1	TRBD2	TRBJ2-2	once
CASSLDRTSQETQYF	TGTGCCAGCAGCTTAGATAGGACTAGTCAAGAGACCCAGTACTTC	TRBV11-2	TRBD2	TRBJ2-5	NA
CASSLGAARRAEGHYEQYF	TGTGCCAGCAGCTTAGGGGCGGCGAGAAGAGCCGAGGGGCACTACGAGCAGTACTTC	TRBV7-8	NA	TRBJ2-7	NA
CASRGPNTEAFF	TGTGCCAGCAGAGGACCAAACACTGAAGCTTTCTTT	TRBV6-6	NA	TRBJ1-1	NA
CASSPPRQATNYGYTF	TGTGCCAGCTCACCCCCCCGACAGGCCACTAACTATGGCTACACCTTC	TRBV18	NA	TRBJ1-2	once
CASSLSGSIHYEQYF	TGTGCCAGCAGCTTGTCCGGGAGTATCCACTACGAGCAGTACTTC	TRBV5-4	NA	TRBJ2-7	NA
CASKGTSGDNEQFF	TGCGCCAGCAAAGGGACTAGCGGAGACAATGAGCAGTTCTTC	TRBV5-1	TRBD2	TRBJ2-1	NA
CAISESRGDKNIQYF	TGTGCCATCAGTGAGTCACGAGGGGACAAAAACATTCAGTACTTC	TRBV10-3	NA	TRBJ2-4	once
CASSQDSSGGAYEQYF	TGTGCCAGCAGCCAAGATTCTAGCGGGGGGGCTTACGAGCAGTACTTC	TRBV4-2	TRBD2	TRBJ2-7	once
CASSPRGGGVQTQYF	TGTGCCAGCAGCCCACGGGGAGGGGGCGTCCAGACCCAGTACTTC	TRBV7-9	NA	TRBJ2-5	NA
CASSDQGYTDTQYF	TGCGCCAGCAGTGACCAGGGCTACACAGATACGCAGTATTTT	TRBV10-1	NA	TRBJ2-3	NA
CASRRQAENTEAFF	TGTGCCAGCAGGCGACAGGCCGAGAACACTGAAGCTTTCTTT	TRBV2	NA	TRBJ1-1	few
CASSPGFLYEQYF	TGTGCCAGCAGTCCCGGGTTTCTCTACGAGCAGTACTTC	TRBV6-5	NA	TRBJ2-7	NA
CASSLGDRGWGGGYTF	TGTGCCAGCAGTTTAGGAGACAGGGGGTGGGGTGGTGGCTACACCTTC	TRBV27	TRBD1	TRBJ1-2	NA
CASSVEGVLTQGDEKLFF	TGTGCCAGCAGCGTAGAAGGGGTCCTTACTCAGGGGGATGAAAAACTGTTTTTT	TRBV9	TRBD1	TRBJ1-4	NA
CASSLWEETYYGYTF	TGTGCCAGCAGTTTGTGGGAGGAAACGTACTATGGCTACACCTTC	TRBV28	NA	TRBJ1-2	NA
CAWSVGKNIQYF	TGTGCCTGGAGTGTCGGGAAAAACATTCAGTACTTC	TRBV30	NA	TRBJ2-4	NA
CASSVAPVPIGTGELFF	TGTGCCAGCAGCGTAGCTCCGGTACCCATAGGCACCGGGGAGCTGTTTTTT	TRBV9	NA	TRBJ2-2	NA
CSDASGTGGPYEQYF	TGCAGCGACGCATCCGGGACAGGGGGCCCCTACGAGCAGTACTTC	TRBV29-1	TRBD1	TRBJ2-7	once